The 16 T cell receptor beta chains below come from one sample, sequenced in a study of T cell clonality in common variable immunodeficiency. Study-level points and caveats: Common variable immunodeficiency TCR beta sequences reportedly had fewer deletions and N-nucleotide insertions.

Which antigens these TCRs recognize remains unknown. Only in-frame clones appear in the TCRdb table, and some are missing; sequencing was by immunoSEQ multiplex PCR. This record lists about 28,000 clones, none seen once only, and the top ten clones contain 2.5% to 3.5%. Input material: peripheral blood mononuclear cells. The receptor source for this set is a human donor with common variable immunodeficiency.

The table lists this clone with many counts. The CDR3 end is not reached by the read, which stops 3 residues before it; the germline J gene fills it in. This chain connects TRBV11-2 to TRBJ2-3; D possibly corresponds to TRBD2 (6 bases). The germline V and J ends were trimmed by 11 bases and 0 bases, with 18 bases remaining between them. The CDR3 sequence is 15 residues long. Germline CDR1 is SGHAT and CDR2 is FQNNGV. CDR3 region: CADARRGISTDTQYF. Partial CDR3 DNA: TGTGCCGACGCCCGCCGCGGGATCAGCACAGATACG.

This clone has a count of ten or more. The CDR3 end is not reached by the read, which stops 3 residues before it; the germline J gene fills it in. The rearrangement uses TRBV28 and TRBJ2-7, with 7 positions matching TRBD1. Trimming removed 1 base from V and 3 bases from J; junction bases left unmatched: 3. CDR1 is MDHEN and CDR2 is SYDVKM in the germline V gene. The CDR3 sequence is 14 residues long. The CDR3 protein is CASSLSGQNYEQYF. The CDR3 bases that were read are TGTGCCAGCAGTTTATCGGGACAGAACTACGAG.

There are a few counts of this clone. The sequence runs out 3 residues before the end of the CDR3; the remainder is reconstructed from the germline J gene. The chain uses TRBV7-6 and TRBJ2-1; 8 bases agree with TRBD2. The V and J ends lost 0 bases and 3 bases, in that order; junction bases with no gene match: 7. This CDR3 has 17 residues. Per the germline V gene, CDR1 is SGHVS and CDR2 is FNYEAQ. This CDR3 is CASSLAETSGYYNEQFF. The DNA read from the CDR3 is TGTGCCAGCAGCTTAGCGGAAACTAGCGGATACTACAATGAG.

This clone is categorized as medium-sized. Read sequence stops 3 residues before the CDR3 end, and the germline J gene provides the missing end. This chain uses TRBV5-1 with TRBJ2-3; D not certain. The CDR3 has 13 amino acids. The V and J ends lost 10 bases and 2 bases respectively, with 14 bases between them. Germline CDR1 is SGHRS and CDR2 is YFSETQ. The DNA read from the CDR3 is TGCGCCTCTTACACGGGTTACACAGATACG. Its translation: CASYTGYTDT. The full CDR3 protein is CASYTGYTDTQYF.

The sample holds many counts of this clone. The read terminates 3 residues before the CDR3 end, so the remaining end is supplied by the germline J gene. The chain is built from TRBV2 and TRBJ1-1, with D hard to call. Deletions cut 3 bases from V and 5 bases from J, with 13 bases between. Germline-derived CDR1 and CDR2 are SNHLY and FYNNEI. CDR3 length: 14 amino acids. The chain's CDR3 is CASSESGAETEAFF. The part of the CDR3 DNA that was read is TGTGCCAGCAGTGAGAGTGGAGCGGAGACTGAA.

The table lists this clone with a few counts. The read ends 3 residues shy of where the CDR3 ends; the end is completed using the germline J gene. The chain employs TRBV20-1 and TRBJ2-7; weak D call: TRBD2 (6 bases). Trimming shortened V by 8 bases and J by 2 bases, and 16 bases separated the two germline ends. This CDR3 comprises 13 residues. Germline V gene lookup returns CDR1 DFQATT and CDR2 SNEGSKA (reference sequence). The sequenced part of the CDR3 DNA is TGCAGTCCCGGAGGGCCACTCCCCTACGAG. Protein product: CSPGGPLPYE. From start to end, the CDR3 is CSPGGPLPYEQYF.

Concerning this clone: The read terminates 3 residues ahead of where the CDR3 ends, so the germline J gene completes it. The chain recombines TRBV6-1 with TRBJ1-6; 7 nucleotides match TRBD1. V dropped 2 bases and J dropped 7; count of bases not matched to a gene: 5. CDR1 is MNHNS, CDR2 SASEGT, per germline. The CDR3 loop spans 15 amino acids. The CDR3 region is CASSEKGQKNSPLHF. CDR3 DNA, as far as it was read: TGTGCCAGCAGTGAAAAGGGACAGAAGAATTCACCC.

Many counts were recorded for this clone. The read finishes 3 residues shy of the CDR3 end, and the germline J gene is used to complete it. The chain is built from TRBV18 and TRBJ2-1; TRBD2 matches 8 bases. The CDR3 runs 16 residues. Germline assignment: CDR1 KGHSH and CDR2 LQKENI. The V and J ends lost 3 bases and 3 bases, in that order; junction bases with no gene match: 7. CDR3 protein: CASSPLSGKLYNEQFF. The part of the CDR3 DNA that was read is TGTGCCAGCTCACCCCTTAGCGGGAAGCTCTACAATGAG.

This clone was counted at least ten times. The CDR3 loop reads CASSEAVDSSNYGYTF. Incomplete CDR3 DNA: TGTGCCAGCAGTGAAGCGGTAGACAGTTCCAACTATGGC. J is TRBJ1-2 and V is TRBV6-1; D is possibly TRBD1 (5 bases). Sequencing ends 3 residues short of the CDR3 end; the germline J gene provides the rest. The V gene's germline CDR1 is MNHNS and CDR2 SASEGT. V lost 0 bases and J lost 2, with 13 bases in between. The CDR3 has 16 residues.

This clone showed up many times. The read falls 3 residues short of the CDR3 end, and the missing part is taken from the germline J gene. The chain uses TRBV19 and TRBJ2-2; 7 bases are shared with TRBD1. The CDR3 totals 16 residues. With V trimmed by 4 bases and J by 0 bases, 5 bases remained unmatched. Germline CDR1 is LNHDA and CDR2 is SQIVND (reference sequence). This CDR3 reads CASSNRDRANTGELFF. The CDR3 bases that were read are TGTGCCAGTAGTAACCGAGACAGGGCGAACACCGGGGAG.

About this clone: The CDR3 extends 3 residues past the end of the read, so its final part is completed from the germline J gene. The V gene is TRBV23-1, the J gene TRBJ2-4, with D unresolved. TRBV23-1 is annotated as an ORF whose role is uncertain. V lost 0 bases, J lost 0 bases, and 9 bases lay in between. The CDR3 runs 16 residues. The CDR3 reads CASSQSHAEAKNIQYF. CDR3 DNA, as far as it was read: TGCGCCAGCAGTCAATCTCACGCAGAAGCCAAAAACATT.

About this clone itself: The CDR3 goes on 3 residues after the read ends, and that part is filled in from the germline J gene. The V call is TRBV20-1, the J call TRBJ1-1; 9 nucleotides align to TRBD1. V dropped 3 bases and J dropped 2; count of bases not matched to a gene: 4. Germline V gene lookup returns CDR1 DFQATT and CDR2 SNEGSKA (reference sequence). CDR3 length: 14 residues. Incomplete CDR3 DNA: TGCAGTGCTAGTAACAGGGGGCTAAACACTGAA. Translation gives CSASNRGLNTE. The entire CDR3 protein reads CSASNRGLNTEAFF.

This clone was counted between two and nine times. The read terminates 3 residues before the CDR3 end, so the remaining end is supplied by the germline J gene. The same CDR3 can be traced to other DNA sequences in this sample. The V gene is TRBV2, the J gene TRBJ2-1; D is possibly TRBD1 (6 bases). V gave up 9 bases and J gave up 5 bases, with 17 bases separating them. The CDR3 is made up of 14 amino acids. Looked up from germline, CDR1 is SNHLY and CDR2 is FYNNEI. CDR3 in amino acids: CARMSRGFDNEQFF. Partial CDR3 DNA: TGTGCCAGGATGTCTAGGGGGTTCGACAATGAG.

In its sample, this clone was seen many times. The read halts 3 residues ahead of the CDR3 end, with the missing end drawn from the germline J gene. The chain carries TRBV6-2 or TRBV6-3 and TRBJ2-6; 10 bases are a match to TRBD1. Germline trimming cut 6 bases from V and 4 bases from J; bases unmatched to any gene: 6. CDR1 is MNHEY, CDR2 SVGEGT, per germline. The CDR3 spans 16 residues. CDR3 region: CASRADRGLGANVLTF. CDR3 DNA, as far as it was read: TGTGCCAGCAGGGCCGACAGGGGGCTAGGGGCCAACGTC.

In this sample, this clone turned up many times. The sequenced part of the CDR3 DNA is TGTGCCACCACGGACAGCGGGGGTACCTACGAG. It specifies CATTDSGGTYE. The entire CDR3 is CATTDSGGTYEQYF. This chain uses TRBV28 with TRBJ2-7; 8 bases align to TRBD2. The read ends 3 residues early relative to the CDR3; the germline J gene fills the gap. J gave up 2 bases and V 10 bases, and 10 bases lay outside the gene matches. Germline CDR1 is MDHEN and CDR2 is SYDVKM. This CDR3 is 14 amino acids long.

Note on this clone: The DNA ends 3 residues before the CDR3 does, and the rest of the CDR3 is filled in from the germline J gene. The chain couples TRBV6-2 or TRBV6-3 to TRBJ2-7, with TRBD2 matching over 14 bases. The CDR3 extends over 14 amino acids. Germline V gives CDR1 MNHEY, CDR2 SVGEGT. The V segment lost 8 bases and the J segment 6 bases; nucleotides outside the gene matches: 6. The CDR3: CASDPGLAGVEQYF. Partial CDR3 DNA: TGTGCCAGCGATCCGGGACTAGCGGGAGTCGAG.